The sequence of this T cell receptor (beta chain) was determined in a study of cytomegalovirus exposure and HLA in healthy donors. Only a few counts were recorded for this clone. The CDR3 is made up of 14 amino acids. Trimming removed 1 base at V and 2 bases at J, with 8 bases between. The PCR contained 60 Vbeta and 13 Jbeta primers. Libraries were prepared by immunoSEQ multiplex PCR; TCRdb keeps only in-frame clonotypes and omits some of them. This table holds some 130,000 clones, roughly 89% found once. Material for sequencing was PBMCs. This chain uses TRBV5-3 with TRBJ2-3, with a possible D match to TRBD1 (5 bases). TRBV5-3 is flagged as an ORF with uncertain function. The sequence derives from a woman in her twenties or thirties in good health and CMV-seronegative. In DNA form, the CDR3 reads TGTGCCAGAAGCTTGAAGGGGTTCACAGATACGCAGTATTTT. Amino acid sequence: CARSLKGFTDTQYF.